This section outlines one TCR beta chain sequence together with its context. Its matching antigen is unknown. Libraries were prepared by immunoSEQ multiplex PCR; TCRdb keeps only in-frame clonotypes and omits some of them. The repertoire holds about 4,400 clones, 66% seen once, with about 71% in the top ten. This CDR3 is 13 amino acids long. Germline V CDR1 and CDR2: GTSNPN, SVGIG (reference sequence). Trimming took off 0 bases at V and 9 bases at J, with 9 bases between the two ends. This record belongs to a study of STAT3 mutations in large granular lymphocyte leukemia. Broader study findings: Every T-cell large granular lymphocyte leukemia patient had at least one immunodominant TCR beta clonotype.

The V call is TRBV30, the J call TRBJ1-6; D is uncertain. The sequence was obtained from a man between 60 and 75 years old with T-cell large granular lymphocyte leukemia. Some clones in this sample may be carry-over from other donors' samples. Input material: peripheral blood mononuclear cells. The CDR3 sequence is CAWSVVGVSPLHF. CDR3 nucleotides: TGTGCCTGGAGTGTGGTGGGAGTTTCACCCCTCCACTTT.